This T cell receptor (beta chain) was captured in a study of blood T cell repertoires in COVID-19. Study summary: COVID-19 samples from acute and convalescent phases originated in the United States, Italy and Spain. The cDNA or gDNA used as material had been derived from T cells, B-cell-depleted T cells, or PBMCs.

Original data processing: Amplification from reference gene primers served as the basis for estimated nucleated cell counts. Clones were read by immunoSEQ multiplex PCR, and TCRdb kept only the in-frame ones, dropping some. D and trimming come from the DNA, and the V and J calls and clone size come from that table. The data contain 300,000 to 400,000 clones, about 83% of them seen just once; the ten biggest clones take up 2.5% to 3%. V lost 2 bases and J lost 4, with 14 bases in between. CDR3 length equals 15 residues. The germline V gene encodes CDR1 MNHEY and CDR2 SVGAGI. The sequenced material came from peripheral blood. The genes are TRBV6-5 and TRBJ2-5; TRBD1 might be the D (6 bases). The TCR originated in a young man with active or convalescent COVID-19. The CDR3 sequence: CASSYSWQGRETQYF. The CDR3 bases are TGTGCCAGCAGTTACAGCTGGCAGGGGCGAGAGACCCAGTACTTC.